This T cell receptor beta chain was identified during a study of T cell changes during pregnancy in multiple sclerosis (dated 2019 in TCRdb). Describing the broader study: Changes in the T cell repertoire over the course of pregnancy were examined in this study in women with multiple sclerosis.

Concerning this clone: Its antigen target is currently unknown. Base qualities are not at hand, and no much larger clone is one base apart.

Relative to germline, V is 3 bases shorter and J is 0 bases shorter, with 15 bases between their ends. The CDR3 numbers 16 residues from cysteine through phenylalanine. Kept here is only the CDR3 DNA, which spans 48 bases and is read in frame from base 1. CDR1 and CDR2, looked up from the germline V gene (reference sequence), are SEHNR and FQNEAQ. Library construction relied on the immunoSEQ multiplex PCR assay. Imported from immuneACCESS, the table was reduced by TCRdb to in-frame sequences with V and J called. These copies leave out some clones; in studies compared against another copy, an unresolved V gene accounts for under half, and the cause of the remainder is not known. The table for this sample lists 75,000 to 100,000 clones; roughly nine tenths of them were counted only once. About 2% of the sample comes from the top ten.

Sequenced here: peripheral blood, sampled after pregnancy. The chain is made from TRBV7-9 and TRBJ2-7, and possibly TRBD2, on 5 matching bases. This receptor was obtained from a female donor in good health, enrolled as a control in a pregnancy study. CDR3 protein: CASSFTRTGPSYEQYF. The nucleotides read TGTGCCAGCAGCTTTACTAGAACGGGTCCCTCCTACGAGCAGTACTTC.